These 15 T cell receptor beta chains originate from one sample sequenced in a study of human T cells and chemical hapten exposure. As for time point: patch test 3, about 24 weeks after DPC sensitization. Specified treatment: therapeutic diphenylcyclopropenone sensitization with weekly scalp DPC. A single record per CDR3 protein comes from TCRdb applying MiXCR to the RACE reads. Here the sample spans 80,000 to 100,000 distinct CDR3 sequences, 10% to 12% being singletons. Sequences were derived from whole blood, sampled in connection with sensitization to the hapten diphenylcyclopropenone (DPC). The receptor set was obtained from a woman aged 50 to 60 with alopecia areata. Some clones in this sample may be carry-over from other donors' samples.

This clonotype came up many times. V and J are TRBV7-3 and TRBJ2-1, with 10 bases lining up with TRBD1. Looked up from germline, CDR1 is SGHTA and CDR2 is FQGTGA. This CDR3 region has 15 residues. J lost 4 bases, V lost 6 bases, and 6 bases had no gene match. The CDR3 sequence: CASSLGTGEYNEQFF. For the CDR3, the DNA is TGTGCCAGCAGTCTAGGGACAGGGGAATACAATGAGCAGTTCTTC.

As regards this clonotype: This CDR3 fails to terminate in the conserved phenylalanine or tryptophan, so it likely reflects a read error. CDR3 DNA: TGTGCCAGCAGTTATCAGTACGGGGTGGAAGAGACCCAGTACTCC. Protein sequence: CASSYQYGVEETQYS. The rearrangement uses TRBV6-5 and TRBJ2-5; D may be TRBD2 (5 bases). This CDR3 has 15 residues. CDR1 MNHEY and CDR2 SVGAGI come from the germline V gene. V dropped 3 bases and J dropped 3 bases, with 14 bases sitting between them.

This clonotype was seen ten or more times. This chain connects TRBV14 to TRBJ2-2, with D possibly TRBD2 on 5 matching bases. Trimming removed 4 bases at V and 6 bases at J, with 24 bases between. The CDR3 is 18 residues long. Germline V gene sequence: CDR1 SGHDN, CDR2 FVKESK. CDR3 loop: CASSLLPPEAARAGELFF. CDR3 sequence (DNA): TGTGCCAGCAGCCTTCTCCCCCCCGAGGCAGCGAGGGCCGGGGAGCTGTTTTTT.

This clonotype was recorded a few times. The chain couples TRBV12-2 to TRBJ1-4; the DNA was not used to check the table's D call, TRBD1. TRBV12-2 is deemed a pseudogene. The CDR3 loop spans 18 amino acids. This chain's CDR3 is CASRLAGNRQGSNEKLFF. The DNA of the CDR3 is TGTGCAAGTCGCTTAGCGGGAAACAGACAGGGCTCTAATGAAAAACTGTTTTTT.

The chain links TRBV5-1 to TRBJ2-3; D uncertain. CDR1 is SGHRS, CDR2 YFSETQ, per germline. This CDR3 is built from 15 residues. Trimming removed 2 bases from V and 2 bases from J, with 12 bases in between. This CDR3 is CASSLDNRVTDTQYF. In DNA, the CDR3 is TGCGCCAGCAGCTTAGACAACAGAGTCACAGATACGCAGTATTTT.

The chain employs TRBV9 and TRBJ2-1; 8 bases agree with TRBD1. The CDR3 extends over 16 amino acids. With V trimmed by 0 bases and J by 2 bases, 4 bases remained unmatched. Germline assignment: CDR1 SGDLS and CDR2 YYNGEE. CDR3 amino acids: CASSVAGGGTYNEQFF. The DNA for the CDR3 is TGTGCCAGCAGCGTAGCAGGGGGCGGGACCTACAATGAGCAGTTCTTC.

The table lists this clonotype with a few counts. CDR3 sequence (DNA): TGTGCCAGCAGCTTGGGGGACGCCACCTACGAGCAGTACTTC. Residues: CASSLGDATYEQYF. The gene calls are TRBV7-2 and TRBJ2-7; D is possibly TRBD1 or TRBD2 (5 bases each). Deletions cut 3 bases from V and 2 bases from J, with 11 bases between. The CDR3 spans 14 residues. Germline CDR1 is SGHTA and CDR2 is FQGNSA.

This clonotype was recorded at least ten times. The chain uses TRBV7-9 and TRBJ2-3; 8 positions agree with TRBD2. From germline, CDR1 is SEHNR and CDR2 FQNEAQ (reference sequence). CDR3 length: 15 amino acids. The V segment lost 5 bases and the J segment 4 bases; nucleotides outside the gene matches: 8. CDR3 coding DNA: TGTGCCAGCAGCACCCCGGGACTAGACGCAGATACGCAGTATTTT. This sequence encodes CASSTPGLDADTQYF.

This sequence joins TRBV7-2 and TRBJ1-5; 9 bases match TRBD1. The CDR3 contains 13 residues. Unmatched junction bases numbered 6, after V lost 8 bases and J lost 7 bases. CDR1 and CDR2 from the germline V gene are SGHTA and FQGNSA. CDR3: CASGQGIEQPQHF. As DNA, the CDR3 is TGTGCCAGCGGACAGGGGATTGAACAGCCCCAGCATTTT. Combining the CDR3 with reference TRBV7-2 and TRBJ1-5 gives the whole variable domain GAGVSQSPSNKVTEKGKDVELRCDPISGHTALYWYRQSLGQGLEFLIYFQGNSAPDKSGLPSDRFSAERTGGSVSTLTIQRTQQEDSAVYLCASGQGIEQPQHFGDGTRLSIL.

This clonotype has more than one count but fewer than ten. The gene calls are TRBV7-2 and TRBJ2-3, with 9 bases lining up with TRBD2. The CDR3 spans 14 residues. Losses at the gene ends were 5 bases for V and 5 bases for J; bases not matched to a gene: 5. From germline, CDR1 is SGHTA and CDR2 FQGNSA. The CDR3, as DNA: TGTGCCAGCAGCACCTATAGCGGGAGAGATACGCAGTATTTT. Its protein is CASSTYSGRDTQYF.

This clonotype came up a few times. This chain joins TRBV18 and TRBJ2-5, with 12 nucleotides matching TRBD1. J lost 5 bases, V lost 4 bases, and 5 bases had no gene match. The length of the CDR3 is 15 residues. Germline V lookup: CDR1 KGHSH, CDR2 LQKENI. The CDR3 protein is CASSHGTGGVETQYF. CDR3 nucleotides: TGTGCCAGCTCACACGGGACAGGGGGCGTGGAGACCCAGTACTTC. The full variable domain, rest sourced from reference TRBV18 and TRBJ2-5, is NAGVMQNPRHLVRRRGQEARLRCSPMKGHSHVYWYRQLPEEGLKFMVYLQKENIIDESGMPKERFSAEFPKEGPSILRIQQVVRGDSAAYFCASSHGTGGVETQYFGPGTRLLVL.

V gene TRBV20-1 combines with J gene TRBJ2-1, with 10 nucleotides matching TRBD2. Germline trimming cut 2 bases from V and 0 bases from J; bases unmatched to any gene: 4. The CDR3 is 16 amino acids. Germline CDR1 is DFQATT and CDR2 is SNEGSKA (reference sequence). The CDR3, as DNA: TGCAGTGCTAGATTGCCTAGCGGGAGCTCCTACAATGAGCAGTTCTTC. Translated: CSARLPSGSSYNEQFF.

The sample holds many counts of this clonotype. The rearrangement joins TRBV5-1 to TRBJ1-4; no firm D call. CDR1 is SGHRS and CDR2 is YFSETQ in the germline V gene. The V end was cut by 1 base, the J end by 3 bases, with 13 bases between. The CDR3 consists of 16 residues. CDR3 residues: CASSLSFVNPNEKLFF. The DNA of the CDR3 is TGCGCCAGCAGCTTGTCCTTTGTGAACCCTAATGAAAAACTGTTTTTT.

This clonotype appeared many times. The rearrangement joins TRBV12-3 or TRBV12-4 to TRBJ1-6; 7 positions agree with TRBD1. With V trimmed by 6 bases and J by 10 bases, 6 bases remained unmatched. The CDR3 runs to 13 residues. DNA of the CDR3: TGTGCCAGCAGCCCCGACAGGGAGTCACCCCTCCACTTT. This gives the protein CASSPDRESPLHF.

A few counts support this clonotype. J is TRBJ2-7 and V is TRBV6-1; no clear D. CDR3 length equals 12 residues. Per the germline V gene, CDR1 is MNHNS and CDR2 is SASEGT. Trimming shortened V by 8 bases and J by 4 bases, and 12 bases separated the two germline ends. This CDR3 is CASEWASYEQYF. The CDR3 nucleotides are TGTGCCAGCGAGTGGGCATCTTACGAGCAGTACTTC.